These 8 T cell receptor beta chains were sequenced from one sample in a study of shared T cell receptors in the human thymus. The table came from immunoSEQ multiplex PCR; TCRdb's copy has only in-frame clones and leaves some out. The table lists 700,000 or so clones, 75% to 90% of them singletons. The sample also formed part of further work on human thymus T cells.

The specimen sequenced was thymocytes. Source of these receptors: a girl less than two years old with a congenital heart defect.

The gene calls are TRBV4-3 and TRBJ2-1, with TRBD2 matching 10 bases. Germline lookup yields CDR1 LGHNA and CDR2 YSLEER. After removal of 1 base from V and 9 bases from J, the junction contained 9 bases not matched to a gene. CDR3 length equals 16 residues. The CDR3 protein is CASSQGSGGAFGEQFF. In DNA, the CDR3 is TGCGCCAGCAGCCAAGGGAGCGGGGGGGCCTTCGGTGAGCAGTTCTTC.

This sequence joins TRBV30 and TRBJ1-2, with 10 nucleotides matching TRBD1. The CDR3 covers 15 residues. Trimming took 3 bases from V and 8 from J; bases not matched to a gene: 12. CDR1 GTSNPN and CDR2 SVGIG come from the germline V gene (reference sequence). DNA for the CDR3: TGTGCCTGGAGCTCCGGACAGGGGGGAACGCGGGGCTACACCTTC. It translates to CAWSSGQGGTRGYTF.

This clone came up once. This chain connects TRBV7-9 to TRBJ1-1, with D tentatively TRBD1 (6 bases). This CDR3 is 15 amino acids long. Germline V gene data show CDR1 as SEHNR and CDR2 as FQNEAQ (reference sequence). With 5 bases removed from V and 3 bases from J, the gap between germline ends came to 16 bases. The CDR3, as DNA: TGTGCCAGCAGCCCTGTCTGGGGGCACGACACTGAAGCTTTCTTT. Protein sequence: CASSPVWGHDTEAFF.

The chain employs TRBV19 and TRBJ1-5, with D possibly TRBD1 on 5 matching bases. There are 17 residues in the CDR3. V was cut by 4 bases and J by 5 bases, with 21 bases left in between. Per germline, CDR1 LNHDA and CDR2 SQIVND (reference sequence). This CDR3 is CASSTRDLLAGDQPQHF. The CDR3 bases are TGTGCCAGTAGTACCCGGGACCTTCTCGCGGGGGATCAGCCCCAGCATTTT.

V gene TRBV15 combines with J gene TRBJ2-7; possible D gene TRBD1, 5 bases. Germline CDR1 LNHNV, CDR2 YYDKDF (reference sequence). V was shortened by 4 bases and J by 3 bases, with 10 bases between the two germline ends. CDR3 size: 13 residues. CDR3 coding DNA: TGTGCCACCAGCACTGCCAGGGACTACGAGCAGTACTTC. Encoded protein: CATSTARDYEQYF.

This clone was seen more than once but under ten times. Here the CDR3 reads CAWSVAQGKQETQYF. CDR3 coding DNA: TGTGCCTGGAGTGTAGCGCAGGGGAAACAAGAGACCCAGTACTTC. This chain connects TRBV30 to TRBJ2-5; tentatively, D is TRBD1 (6 bases). CDR1 is GTSNPN and CDR2 is SVGIG in the germline V gene (reference sequence). The V end was cut by 0 bases, the J end by 2 bases, with 13 bases between. This CDR3 comprises 15 residues.

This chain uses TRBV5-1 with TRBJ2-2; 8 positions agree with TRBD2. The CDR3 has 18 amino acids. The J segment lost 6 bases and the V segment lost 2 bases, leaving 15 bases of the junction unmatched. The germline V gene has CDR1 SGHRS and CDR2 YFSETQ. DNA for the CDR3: TGCGCCAGCAGCTTACGTCCCGGGACTAGGAAAAACGCCGGGGAGCTGTTTTTT. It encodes CASSLRPGTRKNAGELFF.

CDR3 loop: CAISEQGWLYDSPLHF. The CDR3 nucleotides read TGTGCCATCAGCGAACAGGGGTGGTTGTACGATTCACCCCTCCACTTT. The V and J genes are TRBV10-3 and TRBJ1-6, with 7 bases aligning to TRBD1. V shed 6 bases and J 8 bases; nucleotides not matched to a gene: 13. This CDR3 spans 16 amino acids. The germline CDR1 and CDR2 sequences are ENHRY and SYGVKD.